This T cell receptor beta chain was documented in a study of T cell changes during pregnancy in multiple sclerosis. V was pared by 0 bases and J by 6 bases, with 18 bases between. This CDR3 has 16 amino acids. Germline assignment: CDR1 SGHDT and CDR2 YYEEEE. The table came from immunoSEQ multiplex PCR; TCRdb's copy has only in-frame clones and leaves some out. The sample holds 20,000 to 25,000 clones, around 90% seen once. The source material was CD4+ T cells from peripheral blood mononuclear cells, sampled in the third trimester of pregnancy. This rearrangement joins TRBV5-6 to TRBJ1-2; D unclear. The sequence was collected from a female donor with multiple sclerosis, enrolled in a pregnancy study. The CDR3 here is CASSLGALNTEDGYTF. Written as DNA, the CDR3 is TGTGCCAGCAGCTTGGGCGCCCTAAATACGGAGGATGGCTACACCTTC.